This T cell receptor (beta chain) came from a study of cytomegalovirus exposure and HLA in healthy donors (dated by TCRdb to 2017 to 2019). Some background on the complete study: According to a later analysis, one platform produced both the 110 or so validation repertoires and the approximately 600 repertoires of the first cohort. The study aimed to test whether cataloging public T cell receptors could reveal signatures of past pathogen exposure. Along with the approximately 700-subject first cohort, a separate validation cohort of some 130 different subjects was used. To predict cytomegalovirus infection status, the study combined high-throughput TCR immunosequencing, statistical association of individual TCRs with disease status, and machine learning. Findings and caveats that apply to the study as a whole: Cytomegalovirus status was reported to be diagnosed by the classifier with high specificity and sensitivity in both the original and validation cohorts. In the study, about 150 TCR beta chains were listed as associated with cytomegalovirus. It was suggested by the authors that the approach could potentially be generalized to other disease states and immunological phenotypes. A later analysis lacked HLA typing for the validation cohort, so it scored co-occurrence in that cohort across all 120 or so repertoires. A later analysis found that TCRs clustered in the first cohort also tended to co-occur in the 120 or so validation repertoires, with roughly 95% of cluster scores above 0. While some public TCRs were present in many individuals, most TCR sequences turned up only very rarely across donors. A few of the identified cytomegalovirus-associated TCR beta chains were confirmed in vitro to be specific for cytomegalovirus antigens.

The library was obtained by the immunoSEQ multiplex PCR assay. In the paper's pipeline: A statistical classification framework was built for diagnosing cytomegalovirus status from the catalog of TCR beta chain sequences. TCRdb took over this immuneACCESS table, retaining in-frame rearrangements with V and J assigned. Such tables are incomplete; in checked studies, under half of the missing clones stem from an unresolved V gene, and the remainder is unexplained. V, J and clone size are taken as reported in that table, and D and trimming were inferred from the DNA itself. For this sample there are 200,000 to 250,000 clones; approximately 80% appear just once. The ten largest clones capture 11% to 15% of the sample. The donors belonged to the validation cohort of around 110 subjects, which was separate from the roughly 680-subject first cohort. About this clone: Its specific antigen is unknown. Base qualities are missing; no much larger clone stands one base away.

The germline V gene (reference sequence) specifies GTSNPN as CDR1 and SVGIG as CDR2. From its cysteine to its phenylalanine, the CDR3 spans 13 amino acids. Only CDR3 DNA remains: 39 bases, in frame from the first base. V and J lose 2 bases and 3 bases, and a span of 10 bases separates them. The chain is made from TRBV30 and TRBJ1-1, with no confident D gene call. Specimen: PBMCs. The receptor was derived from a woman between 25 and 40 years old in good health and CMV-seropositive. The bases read TGTGCCTGGAGTAGGGCACCCTACACTGAAGCTTTCTTT. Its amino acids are CAWSRAPYTEAFF.